The 17 T cell receptor beta chains reported below all come from one sample, sequenced in a study of T cells in Graves' hyperthyroidism and ophthalmopathy. RNA transcripts were the template for amplifying TCR beta CDR3 regions. The study used the HTBI primer set for a first-round RT-PCR of the TCR CDR3. TCRdb reprocessed the multiplex PCR reads with MiXCR, giving one entry per CDR3 protein. The table includes about 400,000 distinct CDR3 sequences, roughly 15% detected once. The material sequenced was blood. The receptors originated from a woman in her late teens or twenties with Graves' hyperthyroidism.

This sequence joins TRBV7-3 and TRBJ2-7, with 11 nucleotides matching TRBD2. There are 15 residues in the CDR3. Germline CDR1 and CDR2: SGHTA and FQGTGA. V lost 5 bases and J lost 0; bases outside the gene matches: 3. The CDR3 nucleotides are TGTGCCAGCAGCATAGCGGGAGGGAGCTCCTACGAGCAGTACTTC. Protein sequence: CASSIAGGSSYEQYF.

This clonotype was seen many times. V is TRBV20-1 and J is TRBJ1-1, with 9 bases that match TRBD1. Germline V gene lookup returns CDR1 DFQATT and CDR2 SNEGSKA (reference sequence). V shed 6 bases and J 4 bases; nucleotides not matched to a gene: 12. The CDR3 runs to 15 residues. CDR3 DNA sequence: TGCAGTGCAACCAAACAAAAGACAGGGGGCACTGAAGCTTTCTTT. This sequence encodes CSATKQKTGGTEAFF.

This clonotype was counted a few times. The chain recombines TRBV15 with TRBJ1-4; TRBD1 might be the D (5 bases). Germline V gives CDR1 LNHNV, CDR2 YYDKDF (reference sequence). V was shortened by 1 base and J by 5 bases, with 11 bases between the two germline ends. This CDR3 has 15 residues. CDR3 coding DNA: TGTGCCACCAGCAGAGTAACAGGCCCGAATGAAAAACTGTTTTTT. This sequence encodes CATSRVTGPNEKLFF.

In its sample, this clonotype was seen many times. The J gene is TRBJ2-7, the V gene TRBV28; possibly TRBD1 for D (6 bases). The CDR3 totals 16 residues. The germline V and J ends were trimmed by 3 bases and 0 bases, with 15 bases remaining between them. Germline loops: CDR1 MDHEN, CDR2 SYDVKM. CDR3 sequence (DNA): TGTGCCAGCAGTTTTGGGTCAGGGGAACCCTCCTACGAGCAGTACTTC. Amino acid sequence: CASSFGSGEPSYEQYF.

The table lists this clonotype with many counts. V is TRBV12-3 or TRBV12-4 and J is TRBJ2-1; 10 nucleotides align to TRBD1. CDR3 size: 14 residues. V lost 0 bases to trimming and J lost 14 bases; unmatched junction nucleotides: 7. DNA of the CDR3: TGTGCCAGCAGTTTAGCCGGGACAGGGGCGTCGGAGTTCTTC. Translating gives CASSLAGTGASEFF.

This clonotype was seen repeatedly, ten times or more. The chain couples TRBV20-1 to TRBJ2-3, with 14 bases that match TRBD2. V dropped 5 bases and J dropped 4; count of bases not matched to a gene: 11. The germline V gene encodes CDR1 DFQATT and CDR2 SNEGSKA (reference sequence). The CDR3 covers 17 residues. CDR3 amino acids: CSALIAPGLAGADTQYF. The CDR3 DNA is TGCAGTGCTCTAATCGCCCCGGGACTAGCGGGAGCAGATACGCAGTATTTT.

The table lists this clonotype with many counts. V usage is TRBV10-2 and J usage is TRBJ2-3; D may be TRBD2 (6 bases). Germline loops: CDR1 WSHSY, CDR2 SAAADI. V was shortened by 3 bases and J by 0 bases, with 10 bases between the two germline ends. CDR3 length: 15 residues. The CDR3 DNA is TGCGCCAGCAGTGACTCTAGCGCTAGCACAGATACGCAGTATTTT. Protein sequence: CASSDSSASTDTQYF.

The table lists this clonotype with a few counts. The chain uses TRBV29-1 and TRBJ2-2; 7 bases agree with TRBD1. V lost 3 bases, J lost 5 bases, and 6 bases stayed unmatched. Germline CDR1 SQVTM, CDR2 ANQGSEA. This CDR3 is 14 amino acids long. The CDR3 DNA sequence: TGCAGCGTTGATATCAGGGGGACAACCGGGGAGCTGTTTTTT. Translating it yields CSVDIRGTTGELFF.

This clonotype was found a few times. The V and J genes are TRBV5-5 and TRBJ2-4; no reliable D call. Trimming shortened V by 3 bases and J by 0 bases, and 10 bases separated the two germline ends. Germline lookup yields CDR1 SGHKS and CDR2 YYEKEE (reference sequence). The CDR3 totals 15 residues. Here the CDR3 DNA reads TGTGCCAGCAGCTCTGACCTTCTAGCCAAAAACATTCAGTACTTC. Amino acids: CASSSDLLAKNIQYF.

This clonotype was observed a few times. The V and J genes are TRBV30 and TRBJ2-7, with D possibly matching TRBD1 (6 bases). The ends were cut back, 4 bases at V and 6 bases at J, with 19 bases in the middle. Germline V lookup: CDR1 GTSNPN, CDR2 SVGIG (reference sequence). The CDR3 is 14 residues long. The CDR3 DNA follows: TGTGCCTGGAACACGAGGACAGCCTGGGGCGAGCAGTACTTC. Encoded protein: CAWNTRTAWGEQYF.

J is TRBJ2-2 and V is TRBV28, with TRBD1 matching over 7 bases. CDR1 and CDR2 (germline): MDHEN, SYDVKM. With V trimmed by 3 bases and J by 5 bases, 3 bases remained unmatched. The length of the CDR3 is 14 residues. In DNA, the CDR3 is TGTGCCAGCAGTTTCACAGGGGATACCGGGGAGCTGTTTTTT. It translates to CASSFTGDTGELFF.

The chain links TRBV20-1 to TRBJ2-1, with 12 bases fitting TRBD2. V shed 5 bases and J 0 bases; nucleotides not matched to a gene: 14. The length of the CDR3 is 19 residues. Germline V gene lookup returns CDR1 DFQATT and CDR2 SNEGSKA (reference sequence). CDR3 DNA: TGCAGTGCTCCCCAACCCACTAGCGGGAGGATCGGCTCCTACAATGAGCAGTTCTTC. It encodes CSAPQPTSGRIGSYNEQFF.

This clonotype was detected ten times or more. The chain uses TRBV18 and TRBJ1-2, with 8 bases matching TRBD1. The germline V gene has CDR1 KGHSH and CDR2 LQKENI. V trimming: 2 bases; J trimming: 8 bases; junction bases outside the gene matches: 10. The length of the CDR3 is 15 residues. The CDR3 DNA reads TGTGCCAGCTCACCAAACGAGGGACAGGCGGGAGGCTACACCTTC. This codes for CASSPNEGQAGGYTF.

This clonotype was observed at least ten times. The chain has TRBV12-3 or TRBV12-4 and TRBJ1-2; 8 positions match TRBD1. The V gene end was trimmed by 7 bases and the J gene end by 7 bases; junction bases not matched to a gene: 11. The CDR3 covers 14 residues. CDR3 residues: CASTIPGQGIGYTF. CDR3 DNA sequence: TGTGCCAGCACCATTCCCGGACAGGGAATTGGCTACACCTTC.

The chain is built from TRBV24-1 and TRBJ2-5; a possible D gene is TRBD1 (6 bases). Germline V gene lookup returns CDR1 KGHDR and CDR2 SFDVKD. CDR3 size: 13 residues. V lost 12 bases and J 2 bases, leaving 15 bases between the germline ends. CDR3 sequence: CAVGGRGQETQYF. The CDR3 region has the DNA TGTGCCGTTGGTGGCAGGGGACAAGAGACCCAGTACTTC.

The sample holds many counts of this clonotype. V usage is TRBV10-3 and J usage is TRBJ1-6, with D unclear. V was shortened by 10 bases and J by 7 bases, with 14 bases between the two germline ends. CDR1 is ENHRY and CDR2 is SYGVKD in the germline V gene. The CDR3 is 13 residues long. The DNA for the CDR3 is TGTGCCACCCTTACAGAGCCCAATTCACCCCTCCACTTT. Its protein product is CATLTEPNSPLHF.

Worth noting for this clonotype: One end of the junction varies from germline; a read error may be responsible. The CDR3 DNA is TGTGCCAGCAGCTTGGATGCCTATAATTCATCCCTCCACTTT. Translation gives CASSLDAYNSSLHF. This rearrangement joins TRBV5-6 to TRBJ1-6; the D is unclear. The germline gives CDR1 SGHDT, CDR2 YYEEEE. CDR3 size: 14 residues.